This T cell receptor beta chain originates from a study of chemoradiotherapy in HPV16-positive cancers. Overall study context: A couple of HPV16-positive patients' cells yielded candidate HPV-specific clones and common motifs.

A remark on this clone: Its antigen remains unidentified.

Study results and caveats: Only a couple of HPV16-positive patients supplied the functional HPV-specificity definition. Candidate HPV-specific clones and E7-related TCR motifs grew in tumor during treatment. For HPV16-positive patients, expanding HPV-responsive T cells associated with longer recurrence-free survival.

This CDR3 region has 14 residues. Per germline, CDR1 LGHNA and CDR2 YNFKEQ. Trimming shortened V by 5 bases and J by 11 bases, and 21 bases separated the two germline ends. The data were produced by immunoSEQ multiplex PCR, yet TCRdb's version contains in-frame clones alone and is incomplete. The top ten clones hold 13% to 15% of a sample with about 17,000 clones, roughly nine tenths of them seen once. The specimen was blood, collected from a patient who underwent chemoradiotherapy. The source is a human donor with HPV-associated anogenital cancer. The V call is TRBV4-2, the J call TRBJ1-2; D possibly corresponds to TRBD1 (5 bases). The CDR3 sequence: CASSLDGDGRGYTF. CDR3 nucleotide sequence: TGTGCCAGCAGCTTGGACGGGGACGGCCGGGGGTACACCTTC.